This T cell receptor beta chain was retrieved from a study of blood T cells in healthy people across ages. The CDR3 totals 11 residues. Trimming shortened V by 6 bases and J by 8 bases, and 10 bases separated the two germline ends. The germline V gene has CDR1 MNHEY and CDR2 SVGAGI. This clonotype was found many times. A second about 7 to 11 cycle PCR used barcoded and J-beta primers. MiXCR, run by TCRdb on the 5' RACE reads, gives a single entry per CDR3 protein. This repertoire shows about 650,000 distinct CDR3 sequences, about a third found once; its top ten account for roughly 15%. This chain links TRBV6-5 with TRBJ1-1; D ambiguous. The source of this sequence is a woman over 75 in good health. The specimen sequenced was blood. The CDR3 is CASSWRREAFF. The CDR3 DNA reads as TGTGCCAGCAGCTGGAGGCGCGAAGCTTTCTTT.